This T cell receptor beta chain emerged from a study of blood T cell repertoires in COVID-19 (dated by TCRdb to the early 2020s). In terms of the full investigation: Samples from collaborators originated in the United States, Italy and Spain and spanned both the acute and convalescent phases of COVID-19. The repertoires were released in a freely available public database meant as a resource for research on the immune response to SARS-CoV-2. Sample metadata almost always included a de-identified subject ID, COVID-19 status, age in years and sex. Samples came from the ongoing ImmuneRACE study (first 160 participants) plus 1,254 subjects from 6 global collaborators. HLA class I and class II types, where available, came from metadata supplied by the sample provider rather than from assay-based typing. The dataset comprised deeply sampled blood TCRbeta repertoires from subjects exposed to, actively infected with, or recovered from COVID-19. The prospective study material was composed of cDNA or gDNA derived from T cells, B-cell-depleted T cells, or PBMCs.

For this clone: Its antigen is unknown. Within one base of it there is no much larger clone, and no base qualities were kept.

Study-wide conclusions, independent of this receptor: The amount of clinical and demographic metadata varied by source and participant and was provided uncurated.

Participants in the prospective study were enrolled through a virtual design, were aged roughly 18 to 90 years, and lived in approximately 25 United States geographic areas. To assign participants to cohorts, the prospective study relied on clinical history that participants themselves reported in a screening survey and a study questionnaire. For ImmuneRACE Cohort 3, a participant was defined as recovered based on two consecutive negative NP/OP PCR tests, clearance by a healthcare professional, or resolution of symptoms. In the prospective study, whole blood, serum and a nasopharyngeal or oropharyngeal swab were collected from each participant by mobile phlebotomists. Over a roughly two-month period, participants in the prospective study had the option of providing additional blood draws and questionnaires. Prospective study blood samples were shipped either frozen or at room temperature before DNA extraction.

TCRbeta CDR3 regions were amplified from genomic DNA by means of the immunoSEQ Assay, a bias-controlled multiplex PCR. In the paper's pipeline: Within the assay, amplification of reference gene primers was used to estimate how many nucleated cells each sample contained. To quantify the absolute abundance of each unique TCRbeta CDR3 rearrangement, sequence reads were collapsed and filtered. For each sample, productive Simpson clonality was calculated by taking the square root of Simpson's diversity index across productive rearrangements. As stored in TCRdb, this immuneACCESS dataset retains in-frame rearrangements with V and J assigned. A fraction of the clones does not appear; measured against another copy, unresolved V genes explain less than half of the discrepancy, and the remainder lacks a known reason. D and trimming were read from the DNA, whereas the V and J calls and clone size are those reported in that table. In all, the sample holds some 350,000 clones, and over 75% of those were seen once. More than 5% of the sample goes to the ten largest clones.

The sample comprised PBMCs or T cells enriched from blood (not recorded which). The receptor's source is a man aged 30 to 45 who had recovered from COVID-19.

CDR3 sequence: CASSGWGTGGTEAFF. The nucleotide sequence reads as follows: TGTGCCAGCAGCGGATGGGGGACAGGGGGCACTGAAGCTTTCTTT. The V and J segments used are TRBV7-9 and TRBJ1-1, with TRBD1 identical over 11 junction bases. The CDR1 and CDR2 encoded by the germline V gene (reference sequence) are SEHNR and FQNEAQ. The junction shows trimming of 5 bases on V and 4 bases on J, and the gene matches do not reach 6 bases of it. From cysteine to phenylalanine, the CDR3 is 15 amino acids long. Kept here is only the CDR3 DNA, which spans 45 bases and is read in frame from base 1.